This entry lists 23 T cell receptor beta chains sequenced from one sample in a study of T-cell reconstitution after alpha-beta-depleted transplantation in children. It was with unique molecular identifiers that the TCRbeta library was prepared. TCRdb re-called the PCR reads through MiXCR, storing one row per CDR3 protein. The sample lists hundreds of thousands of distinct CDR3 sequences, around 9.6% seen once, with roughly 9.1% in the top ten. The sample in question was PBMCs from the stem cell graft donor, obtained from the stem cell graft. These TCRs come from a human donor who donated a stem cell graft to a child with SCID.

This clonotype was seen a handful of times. DNA of the CDR3: TGTGCCAGCAGCCAAGTACTCGGTCTGCGGAACACTGAAGCTTTCTTT. As protein: CASSQVLGLRNTEAFF. The chain combines TRBV3-1 with TRBJ1-1; D is ambiguous. Germline lookup yields CDR1 LGHDT and CDR2 YNNKEL (reference sequence). The CDR3 length is 16 residues. Trimming took off 1 base at V and 1 base at J, with 13 bases between the two ends.

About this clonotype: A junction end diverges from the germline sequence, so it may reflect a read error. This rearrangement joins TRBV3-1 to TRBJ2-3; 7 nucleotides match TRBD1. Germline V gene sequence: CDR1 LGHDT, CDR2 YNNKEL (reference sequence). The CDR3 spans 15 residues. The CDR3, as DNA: TGTGCCTGCAGCCAGCTGGTGACAGGGACAGATACGCAGTATTTT. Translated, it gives CACSQLVTGTDTQYF.

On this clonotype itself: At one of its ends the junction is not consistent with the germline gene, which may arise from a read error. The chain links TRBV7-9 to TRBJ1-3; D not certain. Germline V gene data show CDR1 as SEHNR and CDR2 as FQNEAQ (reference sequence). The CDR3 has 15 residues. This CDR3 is CVSSPEVISGNTIYF. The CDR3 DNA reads TGTGTCAGCAGCCCCGAGGTTATCTCTGGAAACACCATATATTTT.

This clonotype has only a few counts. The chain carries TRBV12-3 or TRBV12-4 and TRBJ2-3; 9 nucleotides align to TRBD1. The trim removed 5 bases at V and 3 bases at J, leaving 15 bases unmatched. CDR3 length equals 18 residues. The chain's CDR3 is CASSRSRAGTGNTDTQYF. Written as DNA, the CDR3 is TGTGCCAGCAGTCGCAGCCGAGCCGGGACAGGGAATACAGATACGCAGTATTTT.

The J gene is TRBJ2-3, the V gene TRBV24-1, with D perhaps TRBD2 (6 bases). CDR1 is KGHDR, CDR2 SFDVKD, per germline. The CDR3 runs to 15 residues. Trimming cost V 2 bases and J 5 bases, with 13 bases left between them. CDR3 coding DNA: TGTGCCACCAGTGATTCGGGACGCGGGATAGATACGCAGTATTTT. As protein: CATSDSGRGIDTQYF.

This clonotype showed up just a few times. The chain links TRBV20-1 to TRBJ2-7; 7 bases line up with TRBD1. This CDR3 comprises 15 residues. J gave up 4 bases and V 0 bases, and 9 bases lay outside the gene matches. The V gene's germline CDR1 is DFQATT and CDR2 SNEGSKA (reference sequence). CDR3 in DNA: TGCAGTGCTAGAGAAGATAGGACAGGACGATACGAGCAGTACTTC. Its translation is CSAREDRTGRYEQYF.

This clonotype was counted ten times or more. CDR3 nucleotides: TGCAGCGTTGCAACCGGGACAGGGCGGACCGGGGAGCTGTTTTTT. Its translation is CSVATGTGRTGELFF. The V and J genes are TRBV29-1 and TRBJ2-2, with 9 bases matching TRBD1. With V trimmed by 4 bases and J by 5 bases, 8 bases remained unmatched. The length of the CDR3 is 15 residues. Germline V gene sequence: CDR1 SQVTM, CDR2 ANQGSEA.

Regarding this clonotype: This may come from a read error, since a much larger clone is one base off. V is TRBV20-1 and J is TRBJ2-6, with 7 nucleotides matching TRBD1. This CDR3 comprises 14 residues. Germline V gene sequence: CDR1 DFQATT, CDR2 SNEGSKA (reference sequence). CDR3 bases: TGCGGTGCTAGACAGGGCGCTGGGGCCAACGTCCTGACTTTC. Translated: CGARQGAGANVLTF.

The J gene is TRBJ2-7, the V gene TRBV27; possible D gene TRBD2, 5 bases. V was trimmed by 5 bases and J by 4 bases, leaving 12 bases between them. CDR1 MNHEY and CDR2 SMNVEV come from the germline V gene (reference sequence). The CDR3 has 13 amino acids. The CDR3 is CASSRTDTYEQYF. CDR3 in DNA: TGTGCCAGCAGTAGGACTGACACGTACGAGCAGTACTTC.

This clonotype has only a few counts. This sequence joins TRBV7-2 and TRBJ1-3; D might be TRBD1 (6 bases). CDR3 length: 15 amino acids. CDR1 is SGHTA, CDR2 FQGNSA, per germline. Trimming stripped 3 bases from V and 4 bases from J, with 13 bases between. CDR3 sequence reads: CASSFLQGRGNTIYF. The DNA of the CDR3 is TGTGCCAGCAGCTTCTTACAGGGCCGGGGAAACACCATATATTTT.

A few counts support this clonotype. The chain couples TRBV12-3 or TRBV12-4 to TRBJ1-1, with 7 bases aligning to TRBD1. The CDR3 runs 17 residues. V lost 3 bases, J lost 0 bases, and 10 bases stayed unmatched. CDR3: CASSFQGVGRMNTEAFF. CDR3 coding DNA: TGTGCCAGCAGTTTCCAGGGGGTGGGGAGGATGAACACTGAAGCTTTCTTT.

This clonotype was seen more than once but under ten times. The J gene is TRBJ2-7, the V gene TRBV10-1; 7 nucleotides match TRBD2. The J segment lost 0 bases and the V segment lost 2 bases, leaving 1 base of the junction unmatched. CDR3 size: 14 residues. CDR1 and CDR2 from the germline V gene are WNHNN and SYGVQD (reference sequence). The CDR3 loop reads CASSEASGSYEQYF. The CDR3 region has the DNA TGCGCCAGCAGTGAGGCTAGCGGCTCCTACGAGCAGTACTTC.

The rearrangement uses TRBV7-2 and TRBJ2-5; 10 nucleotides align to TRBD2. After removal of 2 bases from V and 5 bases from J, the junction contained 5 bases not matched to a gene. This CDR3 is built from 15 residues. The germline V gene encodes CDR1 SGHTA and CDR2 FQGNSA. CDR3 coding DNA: TGTGCCAGCAGCTTAAGCGGGGGGGCCCTTGAGACCCAGTACTTC. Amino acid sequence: CASSLSGGALETQYF. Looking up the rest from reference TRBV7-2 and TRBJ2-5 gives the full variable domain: GAGVSQSPSNKVTEKGKDVELRCDPISGHTALYWYRQSLGQGLEFLIYFQGNSAPDKSGLPSDRFSAERTGGSVSTLTIQRTQQEDSAVYLCASSLSGGALETQYFGPGTRLLVL.

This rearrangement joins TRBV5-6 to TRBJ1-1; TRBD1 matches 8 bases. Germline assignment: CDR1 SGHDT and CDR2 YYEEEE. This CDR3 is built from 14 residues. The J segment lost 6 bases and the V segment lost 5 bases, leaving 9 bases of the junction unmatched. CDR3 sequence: CASSYGQGSSEAFF. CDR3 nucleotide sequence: TGTGCCAGCAGTTACGGACAGGGCAGTTCTGAAGCTTTCTTT. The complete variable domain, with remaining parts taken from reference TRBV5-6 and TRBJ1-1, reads DAGVTQSPTHLIKTRGQQVTLRCSPKSGHDTVSWYQQALGQGPQFIFQYYEEEERQRGNFPDRFSGHQFPNYSSELNVNALLLGDSALYLCASSYGQGSSEAFFGQGTRLTVV.

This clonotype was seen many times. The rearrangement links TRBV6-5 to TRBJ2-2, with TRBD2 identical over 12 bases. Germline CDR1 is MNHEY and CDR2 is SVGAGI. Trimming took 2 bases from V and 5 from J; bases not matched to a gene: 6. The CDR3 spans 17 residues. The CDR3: CASSYSLAGGQTGELFF. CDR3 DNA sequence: TGTGCCAGCAGTTACAGTCTAGCGGGGGGGCAAACCGGGGAGCTGTTTTTT.

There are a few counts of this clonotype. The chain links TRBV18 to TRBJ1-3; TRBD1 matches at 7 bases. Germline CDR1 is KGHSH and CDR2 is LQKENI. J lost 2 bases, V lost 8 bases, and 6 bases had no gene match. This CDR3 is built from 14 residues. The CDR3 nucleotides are TGTGCCAGCCGACAGGGTGTGACTGGAAACACCATATATTTT. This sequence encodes CASRQGVTGNTIYF.

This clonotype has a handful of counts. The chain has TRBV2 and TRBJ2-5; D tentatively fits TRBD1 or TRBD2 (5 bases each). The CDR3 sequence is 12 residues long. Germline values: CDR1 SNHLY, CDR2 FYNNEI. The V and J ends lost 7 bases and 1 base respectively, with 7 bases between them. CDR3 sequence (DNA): TGTGCCAGCACGGGACCCCAAGAGACCCAGTACTTC. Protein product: CASTGPQETQYF.

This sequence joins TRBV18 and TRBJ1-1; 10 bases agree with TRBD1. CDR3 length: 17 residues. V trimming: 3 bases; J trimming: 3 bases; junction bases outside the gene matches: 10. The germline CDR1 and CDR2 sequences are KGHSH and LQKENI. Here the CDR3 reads CASSPKGTGVSYTEAFF. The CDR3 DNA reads TGTGCCAGCTCACCGAAAGGGACAGGGGTATCATACACTGAAGCTTTCTTT.

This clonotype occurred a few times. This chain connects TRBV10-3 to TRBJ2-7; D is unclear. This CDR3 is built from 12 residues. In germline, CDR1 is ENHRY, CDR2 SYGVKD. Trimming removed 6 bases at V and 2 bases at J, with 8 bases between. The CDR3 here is CAIRSPTYEQYF. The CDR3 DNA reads TGTGCCATCAGAAGTCCCACCTACGAGCAGTACTTC.

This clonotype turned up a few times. CDR3 nucleotide sequence: TGTGCCAGCAGCGCAGCGGGGAGCACAGATACGCAGTATTTT. Translation: CASSAAGSTDTQYF. The rearrangement uses TRBV7-3 and TRBJ2-3, with TRBD2 matching 7 bases. The CDR3 extends over 14 amino acids. V trimming: 5 bases; J trimming: 0 bases; junction bases outside the gene matches: 2. Per the germline V gene, CDR1 is SGHTA and CDR2 is FQGTGA. Drawing the rest from reference TRBV7-3 and TRBJ2-3, the complete variable domain is GAGVSQTPSNKVTEKGKYVELRCDPISGHTALYWYRQSLGQGPEFLIYFQGTGAADDSGLPNDRFFAVRPEGSVSTLKIQRTERGDSAVYLCASSAAGSTDTQYFGPGTRLTVL.

CDR3 region: CASSEGLPGRYEQYF. The CDR3 DNA sequence: TGTGCCAGCAGTGAGGGGCTCCCCGGGCGCTACGAGCAGTACTTC. The rearrangement uses TRBV2 and TRBJ2-7; D perhaps matches TRBD1 (5 bases). The CDR3 is 15 residues long. Germline CDR1 is SNHLY and CDR2 is FYNNEI. V was pared by 3 bases and J by 3 bases, with 15 bases between. Filled out from reference TRBV2 and TRBJ2-7, the complete variable domain reads EPEVTQTPSHQVTQMGQEVILRCVPISNHLYFYWYRQILGQKVEFLVSFYNNEISEKSEIFDDQFSVERPDGSNFTLKIRSTKLEDSAMYFCASSEGLPGRYEQYFGPGTRLTVT.

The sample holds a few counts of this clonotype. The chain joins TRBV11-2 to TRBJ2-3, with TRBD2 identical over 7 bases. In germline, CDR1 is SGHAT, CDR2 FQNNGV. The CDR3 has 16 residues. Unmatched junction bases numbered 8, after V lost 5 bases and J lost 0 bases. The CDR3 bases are TGTGCCAGCAGCCAATCTTGGCGGGGGAGCACAGATACGCAGTATTTT. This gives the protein CASSQSWRGSTDTQYF. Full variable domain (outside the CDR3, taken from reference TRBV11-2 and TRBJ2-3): EAGVAQSPRYKIIEKRQSVAFWCNPISGHATLYWYQQILGQGPKLLIQFQNNGVVDDSQLPKDRFSAERLKGVDSTLKIQPAKLEDSAVYLCASSQSWRGSTDTQYFGPGTRLTVL.

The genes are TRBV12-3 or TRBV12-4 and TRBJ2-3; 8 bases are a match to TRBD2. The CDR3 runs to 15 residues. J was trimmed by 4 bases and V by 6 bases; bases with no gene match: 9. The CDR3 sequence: CASSHTGGGSDTQYF. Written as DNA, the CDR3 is TGTGCCAGCAGCCACACTGGCGGGGGGTCAGATACGCAGTATTTT.